These 23 T cell receptor beta chains originate from one sample sequenced in a study of vaccination and CD4 T cells after COVID-19. These receptors' antigens are unknown. The Oncomine TCR Beta short-read assay sequenced DNA from cultured CD4+ T cells. MiXCR, applied by TCRdb to the PCR reads, yields one record per CDR3 protein. The data show 25,000 or so distinct CDR3 sequences, around 67% seen once. As to treatment: roughly 10-day PBMC culture with coronavirus spike peptide pools or control peptides (ViraFEST assay). The sequencing here drew on CD4+ T cells from blood, cultured in vitro, taken after SARS-CoV-2 vaccination. These receptors originate from a human donor who received a COVID-19 vaccine.

The chain has TRBV20-1 and TRBJ2-5; 10 bases agree with TRBD2. V lost 5 bases, J lost 4 bases, and 7 bases stayed unmatched. Germline assignment: CDR1 DFQATT and CDR2 SNEGSKA (reference sequence). CDR3 length: 14 amino acids. In DNA, the CDR3 is TGCAGTGCTCCCCGGGCTAGCGGGGGAGAGACCCAGTACTTC. As protein: CSAPRASGGETQYF.

The V call is TRBV24-1, the J call TRBJ2-1, with D possibly TRBD2 on 5 matching bases. V shed 3 bases and J shed 6 bases, with 23 bases lying between them. There are 18 residues in the CDR3. Looked up from germline, CDR1 is KGHDR and CDR2 is SFDVKD. The CDR3 here is CATSDTPTRRERGNEQFF. As DNA, the CDR3 is TGTGCCACCAGTGATACCCCGACGCGAAGGGAACGGGGCAATGAGCAGTTCTTC.

This clonotype has just a few counts. An end of the junction differs from the germline gene, which may be a read error. The chain recombines TRBV7-8 with TRBJ1-2, with a possible D match to TRBD1 (5 bases). Germline CDR1 reads SGHVS; CDR2 reads FQNEAQ. This CDR3 region has 13 residues. DNA of the CDR3: TGTGCCAGCAGCCGAAATTCCGGGACCGCTAAACTATTC. Protein: CASSRNSGTAKLF.

The chain has TRBV24-1 and TRBJ2-3; D gene ambiguous. Germline CDR1 and CDR2: KGHDR and SFDVKD. V was pared by 4 bases and J by 0 bases, with 7 bases between. The CDR3 spans 14 residues. CDR3 residues: CATSEYRSTDTQYF. As DNA, the CDR3 is TGTGCCACCAGTGAGTACCGTAGCACAGATACGCAGTATTTT.

This clonotype came up a few times. The gene calls are TRBV30 and TRBJ2-5; D call uncertain. Germline loops: CDR1 GTSNPN, CDR2 SVGIG (reference sequence). The V end was cut by 0 bases, the J end by 1 base, with 9 bases between. This CDR3 comprises 14 residues. CDR3 amino acids: CAWSVSQAQETQYF. Written as DNA, the CDR3 is TGTGCCTGGAGTGTATCCCAGGCCCAAGAGACCCAGTACTTC. Together with reference TRBV30 and TRBJ2-5, the CDR3 gives the full variable domain: SQTIHQWPATLVQPVGSPLSLECTVEGTSNPNLYWYRQAAGRGLQLLFYSVGIGQISSEVPQNLSASRPQDRQFILSSKKLLLSDSGFYLCAWSVSQAQETQYFGPGTRLLVL.

V is TRBV24-1 and J is TRBJ1-5; D is possibly TRBD1 (5 bases). This CDR3 is 14 amino acids long. Germline V gene data show CDR1 as KGHDR and CDR2 as SFDVKD. V lost 2 bases, J lost 1 base, and 5 bases lay in between. CDR3 region: CATSDWDSNQPQHF. The CDR3 DNA is TGTGCCACCAGTGATTGGGACAGCAATCAGCCCCAGCATTTT.

This clonotype was counted only a few times. The rearrangement uses TRBV20-1 and TRBJ1-2, with 8 positions matching TRBD1. Germline V gene data show CDR1 as DFQATT and CDR2 as SNEGSKA (reference sequence). V dropped 3 bases and J dropped 2; count of bases not matched to a gene: 2. The length of the CDR3 is 13 residues. The CDR3 reads CSASQGANYGYTF. CDR3 nucleotide sequence: TGCAGTGCTAGCCAGGGGGCGAACTATGGCTACACCTTC.

In its sample, this clonotype was seen a few times. The chain uses TRBV19 and TRBJ1-2; D remains ambiguous. V lost 7 bases and J lost 4, with 19 bases in between. The CDR3 has 15 amino acids. Germline V gene lookup returns CDR1 LNHDA and CDR2 SQIVND (reference sequence). CDR3 bases: TGTGCCAGTATTGTGGACGTAGATGGATTCTATGGCTACACCTTC. Its translation is CASIVDVDGFYGYTF.

The chain joins TRBV12-3 or TRBV12-4 to TRBJ1-3; TRBD1 agrees at 9 bases. CDR3 length: 15 amino acids. The J segment lost 4 bases and the V segment lost 6 bases, leaving 7 bases of the junction unmatched. The CDR3 bases are TGTGCCAGCAGATCTGGGACAGGGAGAGGAAACACCATATATTTT. Its protein product is CASRSGTGRGNTIYF.

V and J are TRBV10-3 and TRBJ2-5, with a weak D call TRBD1 (7 bases). The CDR3 sequence is 16 residues long. V was pared by 3 bases and J by 5 bases, with 19 bases between. Germline loops: CDR1 ENHRY, CDR2 SYGVKD. This CDR3 is CAISDSGQGGRETQYF. In DNA, the CDR3 is TGTGCCATCAGTGACTCCGGGCAGGGGGGCCGGGAGACCCAGTACTTC.

The gene calls are TRBV19 and TRBJ1-1; maybe TRBD1 (5 bases). From germline, CDR1 is LNHDA and CDR2 SQIVND (reference sequence). The V end lost 1 base, the J end lost 3 bases, and 9 bases lay between the germline ends. The CDR3 is made up of 14 amino acids. The CDR3: CASSIADTDTEAFF. CDR3 in DNA: TGTGCCAGTAGTATAGCGGACACTGACACTGAAGCTTTCTTT.

The rearrangement links TRBV7-3 to TRBJ1-6; D remains unclear. CDR3 length: 14 residues. Per germline, CDR1 SGHTA and CDR2 FQGTGA. V lost 0 bases to trimming and J lost 9 bases, with 9 bases between them. The CDR3 bases are TGTGCCAGCAGCTTAACAGGAGCTTCTTCACCCCTCCACTTT. Encoded protein: CASSLTGASSPLHF.

V and J are TRBV11-2 and TRBJ1-2; weak D call: TRBD1 (6 bases). Deletions cut 1 base from V and 3 bases from J, with 15 bases between. Germline V CDR1 and CDR2: SGHAT, FQNNGV. The CDR3 sequence is 16 residues long. This CDR3 is CASSLGVQGLDYGYTF. The DNA for the CDR3 is TGTGCCAGCAGCTTAGGGGTACAGGGTCTAGACTATGGCTACACCTTC.

The rearrangement uses TRBV5-1 and TRBJ2-3; TRBD1 matches at 7 bases. CDR1 is SGHRS and CDR2 is YFSETQ in the germline V gene. The CDR3 length is 13 residues. The V and J ends lost 5 bases and 4 bases, in that order; junction bases with no gene match: 4. This chain's CDR3 is CASSDRASDTQYF. In DNA form, the CDR3 reads TGCGCCAGCAGTGACAGGGCGTCAGATACGCAGTATTTT.

V and J are TRBV24-1 and TRBJ2-7; D is uncertain. From germline, CDR1 is KGHDR and CDR2 SFDVKD. This CDR3 is built from 13 residues. The V and J ends lost 3 bases and 0 bases respectively, with 5 bases between them. CDR3 nucleotide sequence: TGTGCCACCAGTGATCCATACTCCTACGAGCAGTACTTC. Its translation is CATSDPYSYEQYF.

The CDR3: CASTLLAGNYEQYF. The CDR3, as DNA: TGTGCCAGCACCCTACTAGCGGGCAACTACGAGCAGTACTTC. J is TRBJ2-7 and V is TRBV6-1; TRBD2 matches 9 bases. Germline-derived CDR1 and CDR2 are MNHNS and SASEGT. V gave up 7 bases and J gave up 3 bases; unmatched junction bases: 7. The CDR3 is made up of 14 amino acids.

The chain is built from TRBV30 and TRBJ1-6; D may be TRBD1 (5 bases). The CDR3 runs 13 residues. From germline, CDR1 is GTSNPN and CDR2 SVGIG (reference sequence). Trimming removed 5 bases at V and 7 bases at J, with 12 bases between. CDR3 protein: CAWCLRANSPLHF. The CDR3 region has the DNA TGTGCCTGGTGTCTCAGGGCGAATTCACCCCTCCACTTT.

The rearrangement joins TRBV3-1 to TRBJ2-7; D may match TRBD1 or TRBD2 (5 bases each). The CDR3 runs 15 residues. V shed 2 bases and J shed 7 bases, with 18 bases lying between them. CDR1 and CDR2 from the germline V gene are LGHDT and YNNKEL (reference sequence). The CDR3 DNA reads TGTGCCAGCAGCCAAATGTCCGGGGACCCTGGGGAGCAGTACTTC. Its protein is CASSQMSGDPGEQYF.

The chain combines TRBV10-3 with TRBJ2-2; D is perhaps TRBD1 or TRBD2 (5 bases each). In germline, CDR1 is ENHRY, CDR2 SYGVKD. The CDR3 runs 14 residues. V shed 6 bases and J shed 6 bases, with 14 bases lying between them. The chain's CDR3 is CAIRGTTAAGELFF. The CDR3 nucleotides are TGTGCCATCAGGGGGACCACGGCAGCCGGGGAGCTGTTTTTT.

V usage is TRBV24-1 and J usage is TRBJ2-1, with 15 bases matching TRBD2. This CDR3 has 17 residues. The germline CDR1 and CDR2 sequences are KGHDR and SFDVKD. V lost 4 bases, J lost 8 bases, and 8 bases stayed unmatched. The CDR3, as DNA: TGTGCCACCAGTGACCCCGGGACTAGCGGGGGGCGGGATGAGCAGTTCTTC. This sequence encodes CATSDPGTSGGRDEQFF.

This sequence joins TRBV30 and TRBJ2-7; TRBD1 matches at 8 bases. Per the germline V gene, CDR1 is GTSNPN and CDR2 is SVGIG (reference sequence). This CDR3 has 15 residues. V was clipped by 5 bases and J by 6 bases; unmatched bases: 15. The CDR3 DNA sequence: TGTGCCTGGGATCCTGGACAGGGTGGGGTACGCGAGCAGTACTTC. As protein: CAWDPGQGGVREQYF.

The table lists this clonotype with a few counts. The rearrangement joins TRBV7-6 to TRBJ2-1; D unclear. CDR1 SGHVS and CDR2 FNYEAQ come from the germline V gene. CDR3 size: 15 residues. V lost 1 base and J lost 5, with 12 bases in between. DNA of the CDR3: TGTGCCAGCAGCTTAGAGGGTGACTCTCACAATGAGCAGTTCTTC. It encodes CASSLEGDSHNEQFF.

This clonotype was observed a handful of times. The chain carries TRBV20-1 and TRBJ2-7; 10 nucleotides line up with TRBD2. In germline, CDR1 is DFQATT, CDR2 SNEGSKA (reference sequence). The CDR3 loop spans 16 amino acids. The V segment lost 0 bases and the J segment 2 bases; nucleotides outside the gene matches: 7. The CDR3 region has the DNA TGCAGTGCTAGAGATCGTCTAGCGGGGGAAGCCTACGAGCAGTACTTC. Its translation: CSARDRLAGEAYEQYF.